The rows below give T cell receptor beta chains drawn from one sample of a study of T cells in Graves' hyperthyroidism and ophthalmopathy. TCRdb re-called the multiplex PCR reads through MiXCR, storing one row per CDR3 protein. Of about 350,000 distinct CDR3 sequences listed, about a sixth are singletons. Sequenced input: blood. The source is a woman aged 40 to 49 with Graves' ophthalmopathy. CDR3s include the opening cysteine and the closing phenylalanine or tryptophan. Each record gives: CDR3 DNA, CDR3 protein, CDR3 length, J gene, V gene, clone size, D gene. A D gene is named only where the DNA matches it firmly. Clone sizes are given selectively: once, few, many, or a class where the clone is expanded.

cdr3_nt: TGTGCCAGCAGTTCAAGACAGGGATATTCCTACGAGCAGTACTTC; cdr3_aa: CASSSRQGYSYEQYF; cdr3_length: 15; j_call: TRBJ2-7; v_call: TRBV28; clone_size: many; d_call: TRBD1
cdr3_nt: TGTGCCAGCAGCCTCAGGTTACCGCAAGAGACCCAGTACTTC; cdr3_aa: CASSLRLPQETQYF; cdr3_length: 14; j_call: TRBJ2-5; v_call: TRBV11-2; clone_size: many; d_call: -
cdr3_nt: TGTGCCAGCAGGCCCAGGGGAGGTCAGCCCCAGCATTTT; cdr3_aa: CASRPRGGQPQHF; cdr3_length: 13; j_call: TRBJ1-5; v_call: TRBV6-5; clone_size: many; d_call: -
cdr3_nt: TGTGCCAGCAGTGCGTCTAGCGGGAGGATGGACATTCAGTACTTC; cdr3_aa: CASSASSGRMDIQYF; cdr3_length: 15; j_call: TRBJ2-4; v_call: TRBV27; clone_size: many; d_call: TRBD2
cdr3_nt: TGTGCCAGCAGATACAGCGGGAGCGGATACGAGCAGTACTTC; cdr3_aa: CASRYSGSGYEQYF; cdr3_length: 14; j_call: TRBJ2-7; v_call: TRBV12-3/TRBV12-4; clone_size: -; d_call: TRBD2
cdr3_nt: TGTGCCAGCAGTGTTAAAAGGCAGGGGGTCGAAGCTTTCTTT; cdr3_aa: CASSVKRQGVEAFF; cdr3_length: 14; j_call: TRBJ1-1; v_call: TRBV6-1; clone_size: many; d_call: TRBD1
cdr3_nt: TGCGCCAGCAGCCGGTTCACTAGCGGGAGTGGAGAGCAGTACTTC; cdr3_aa: CASSRFTSGSGEQYF; cdr3_length: 15; j_call: TRBJ2-7; v_call: TRBV5-1; clone_size: few; d_call: TRBD2
cdr3_nt: TGTGCCAGCTCTCGAATCGTTGGCGCCGGGGAGCTGTTTTTT; cdr3_aa: CASSRIVGAGELFF; cdr3_length: 14; j_call: TRBJ2-2; v_call: TRBV18; clone_size: many; d_call: -
cdr3_nt: TGCAGTGCAGCGGACGGACCGAACACTGAAGCTTTCTTT; cdr3_aa: CSAADGPNTEAFF; cdr3_length: 13; j_call: TRBJ1-1; v_call: TRBV20-1; clone_size: many; d_call: -
cdr3_nt: TGCGCCAGCAGCCATCCCCCCAGCGGTTCCTACGAGCAGTACTTC; cdr3_aa: CASSHPPSGSYEQYF; cdr3_length: 15; j_call: TRBJ2-7; v_call: TRBV4-1; clone_size: -; d_call: -
cdr3_nt: TGTGCCAGCAGTCCCACGGCCTCCACCTACGAGCAGTACTTC; cdr3_aa: CASSPTASTYEQYF; cdr3_length: 14; j_call: TRBJ2-7; v_call: TRBV12-3/TRBV12-4; clone_size: few; d_call: -
cdr3_nt: TGCAGCGTTGAAGAGGGGGGTGACCTCGGGGACATTCAGTACTTC; cdr3_aa: CSVEEGGDLGDIQYF; cdr3_length: 15; j_call: TRBJ2-4; v_call: TRBV29-1; clone_size: many; d_call: -
cdr3_nt: TGTGCCAGCAGTGTTCTAGCGGGAGGGCCTGAGCAGTACTTC; cdr3_aa: CASSVLAGGPEQYF; cdr3_length: 14; j_call: TRBJ2-7; v_call: TRBV2; clone_size: many; d_call: TRBD2
cdr3_nt: TGTGCCAGCAGCGAACAGGGGGCCCGCCCCTACGAGCAGTACTTC; cdr3_aa: CASSEQGARPYEQYF; cdr3_length: 15; j_call: TRBJ2-7; v_call: TRBV7-9; clone_size: -; d_call: TRBD1
cdr3_nt: TGTGCCAGCAGCGAGAGCGGGAGCTTTACCGGGGAGCTGTTTTTT; cdr3_aa: CASSESGSFTGELFF; cdr3_length: 15; j_call: TRBJ2-2; v_call: TRBV9; clone_size: many; d_call: TRBD2
cdr3_nt: TGTGCCAGCAGCCCACGCCGCGACAGGTTGGGGCAGACCCAGTACTTC; cdr3_aa: CASSPRRDRLGQTQYF; cdr3_length: 16; j_call: TRBJ2-5; v_call: TRBV14; clone_size: many; d_call: -
cdr3_nt: TGTGCCAGCAGTGACTCACCGGGACCTCAAGAGACCCAGTACTTC; cdr3_aa: CASSDSPGPQETQYF; cdr3_length: 15; j_call: TRBJ2-5; v_call: TRBV6-4; clone_size: many; d_call: -
cdr3_nt: TGTGCCAGCAGCATATCAGGGGACGCTGAAGCTTTCTTT; cdr3_aa: CASSISGDAEAFF; cdr3_length: 13; j_call: TRBJ1-1; v_call: TRBV7-2; clone_size: few; d_call: -
cdr3_nt: TGCGCCAGCAGCGTGGACTTAAGTAAAACCTACGAGCAGTACTTC; cdr3_aa: CASSVDLSKTYEQYF; cdr3_length: 15; j_call: TRBJ2-7; v_call: TRBV5-1; clone_size: many; d_call: -
cdr3_nt: TGTGCCCTCCACGTCCATCCCCAGCATTTT; cdr3_aa: CALHVHPQHF; cdr3_length: 10; j_call: TRBJ1-5; v_call: TRBV10-3; clone_size: many; d_call: -
cdr3_nt: TGTGCCAGCAGTTTAGGTCAGGGTCTCACCGGGGAGCTGTTTTTT; cdr3_aa: CASSLGQGLTGELFF; cdr3_length: 15; j_call: TRBJ2-2; v_call: TRBV12-3/TRBV12-4; clone_size: many; d_call: -
cdr3_nt: TGTGCCAGCAGTCGCGACATGCTCGAGGGGACCGGGGAGCTGTTTTTT; cdr3_aa: CASSRDMLEGTGELFF; cdr3_length: 16; j_call: TRBJ2-2; v_call: TRBV27; clone_size: -; d_call: -
cdr3_nt: TGTGCCAGCAGTCCTCAGACAGGGGGCGCGATCCAGTATTTT; cdr3_aa: CASSPQTGGAIQYF; cdr3_length: 14; j_call: TRBJ2-3; v_call: TRBV28; clone_size: many; d_call: TRBD1
cdr3_nt: TGTGCCAGCCCCTTGAACACTGAAGCTTTCTTT; cdr3_aa: CASPLNTEAFF; cdr3_length: 11; j_call: TRBJ1-1; v_call: TRBV27; clone_size: many; d_call: -
cdr3_nt: TGCAGTGCTACATCGACAGGGGGAGTTACCTATGGCTACACCTTC; cdr3_aa: CSATSTGGVTYGYTF; cdr3_length: 15; j_call: TRBJ1-2; v_call: TRBV20-1; clone_size: many; d_call: TRBD1
cdr3_nt: TGTGCCAGCAAGACCCGGGTGGGCAATCAGCCCCAGCATTTT; cdr3_aa: CASKTRVGNQPQHF; cdr3_length: 14; j_call: TRBJ1-5; v_call: TRBV27; clone_size: many; d_call: -
cdr3_nt: TGTGCCAGCAGTTTTCGGGGGGCCTCCTACGAGCAGTACTTC; cdr3_aa: CASSFRGASYEQYF; cdr3_length: 14; j_call: TRBJ2-7; v_call: TRBV28; clone_size: many; d_call: -
cdr3_nt: TGTGCCAGCAGTCCCCGGACATCTGAAGCTTTCTTT; cdr3_aa: CASSPRTSEAFF; cdr3_length: 12; j_call: TRBJ1-1; v_call: TRBV12-3/TRBV12-4; clone_size: -; d_call: -
cdr3_nt: TGTGCCAGCTCGCTAATAGCCGAAGTTCGGCCCCAGCATTTT; cdr3_aa: CASSLIAEVRPQHF; cdr3_length: 14; j_call: TRBJ1-5; v_call: TRBV18; clone_size: few; d_call: -
cdr3_nt: TGCAGTGCTGTGCAGGGGGCCACTGAAGCTTTCTTT; cdr3_aa: CSAVQGATEAFF; cdr3_length: 12; j_call: TRBJ1-1; v_call: TRBV20-1; clone_size: many; d_call: TRBD1
cdr3_nt: TGTGCCAGCAGTTCTTGGGCGATCTCTGGAAACACCATATATTTT; cdr3_aa: CASSSWAISGNTIYF; cdr3_length: 15; j_call: TRBJ1-3; v_call: TRBV28; clone_size: many; d_call: -
cdr3_nt: TGTGCCAGCAGTGAACCTGGGGCCAAAAACATTCAGTACTTC; cdr3_aa: CASSEPGAKNIQYF; cdr3_length: 14; j_call: TRBJ2-4; v_call: TRBV25-1; clone_size: many; d_call: -
cdr3_nt: TGTGCCAGCAGCTTAGTAGGGGGGCTGAGCGAGCAGTACTTC; cdr3_aa: CASSLVGGLSEQYF; cdr3_length: 14; j_call: TRBJ2-7; v_call: TRBV7-2; clone_size: many; d_call: -
cdr3_nt: TGTGCCAGCAGCGCCAACAGGGAGCAGTACTTC; cdr3_aa: CASSANREQYF; cdr3_length: 11; j_call: TRBJ2-7; v_call: TRBV7-8; clone_size: few; d_call: -
cdr3_nt: TGTGCCAGCAGTGAATACGGGGGGGACACTGAAGCTTTCTTT; cdr3_aa: CASSEYGGDTEAFF; cdr3_length: 14; j_call: TRBJ1-1; v_call: TRBV25-1; clone_size: many; d_call: -
cdr3_nt: TGTGCCAGCAGCGTAGGGGCGGGAGTTTCCTACGAGCAGTACTTC; cdr3_aa: CASSVGAGVSYEQYF; cdr3_length: 15; j_call: TRBJ2-7; v_call: TRBV9; clone_size: many; d_call: TRBD2
cdr3_nt: TGCAGTGCTAGACCGAACCCAGAACGGCTGTTTGGCACAGATACGCAGTATTTT; cdr3_aa: CSARPNPERLFGTDTQYF; cdr3_length: 18; j_call: TRBJ2-3; v_call: TRBV20-1; clone_size: many; d_call: -